Listed below are T cell receptor beta chains from one sample, sequenced in a study of blood T cell repertoires in COVID-19. The protocol was immunoSEQ multiplex PCR, while the TCRdb copy is restricted to in-frame clones and leaves out a portion. The sample carries some 19,000 clones, 85% recorded once. The sequencing sample was made of peripheral blood. The source is a man older than 75 with acute or convalescent COVID-19. The CDR3 runs from the conserved cysteine through the conserved F or W. The D gene is left open where the match is weak. Clone size is stated in some rows and not others, as once, few, many or a class when expanded.

TRBJ1-5	NA	NA	13	TRBV6-5	CASTKGLNQPQHF	TGTGCCAGCACCAAGGGGCTTAATCAGCCCCAGCATTTT
TRBJ2-7	NA	TRBD2	15	TRBV7-2	CASSLSAGRRNEQYF	TGTGCCAGCAGCTTATCAGCGGGGAGGCGGAACGAGCAGTACTTC
TRBJ1-5	NA	NA	16	TRBV4-2	CASSHHTGSSNQPQHF	TGTGCCAGCAGCCATCACACAGGGTCTTCCAATCAGCCCCAGCATTTT
TRBJ2-3	NA	TRBD2	16	TRBV7-2	CASSVVGAGGRDTQYF	TGTGCCAGCAGCGTAGTAGGGGCGGGGGGGCGAGATACGCAGTATTTT
TRBJ1-1	NA	NA	14	TRBV15	CATRRKERNTEAFF	TGTGCCACCAGGAGGAAGGAGCGGAACACTGAAGCTTTCTTT
TRBJ1-1	once	TRBD1	14	TRBV5-4	CASSPGQGYTEAFF	TGTGCCAGCAGCCCGGGACAGGGGTACACTGAAGCTTTCTTT
TRBJ1-6	once	NA	16	TRBV2	CASRWNQDLYNSPLHF	TGTGCCAGCAGGTGGAACCAGGACTTGTATAATTCACCCCTCCACTTT
TRBJ2-7	NA	NA	15	TRBV5-6	CASTRGGELPYEQYF	TGTGCCAGCACCCGAGGGGGGGAACTTCCCTACGAGCAGTACTTC
TRBJ2-5	NA	TRBD2	15	TRBV6-2/TRBV6-3	CASSPLAGKKETQYF	TGTGCCAGCAGTCCCCTAGCGGGGAAAAAAGAGACCCAGTACTTC
TRBJ1-1	NA	NA	15	TRBV28	CASSSQGNMNTEAFF	TGTGCCAGCAGTTCACAGGGAAACATGAACACTGAAGCTTTCTTT
TRBJ2-7	NA	NA	13	TRBV24-1	CATSGIGGRQQYF	TGTGCCACCAGTGGGATAGGAGGACGTCAGCAGTACTTC
TRBJ1-1	NA	NA	12	TRBV29-1	CSVVRANTEAFF	TGCAGCGTTGTCAGGGCGAACACTGAAGCTTTCTTT
TRBJ2-1	NA	NA	15	TRBV18	CASSPELDAYNEQFF	TGTGCCAGCTCACCAGAACTAGACGCCTACAATGAGCAGTTCTTC
TRBJ1-5	NA	NA	17	TRBV19	CASSRPTGQAGNQPQHF	TGTGCCAGTAGCCGCCCGACAGGCCAAGCGGGCAATCAGCCCCAGCATTTT
TRBJ2-7	NA	NA	15	TRBV27	CASSLGAHHSYEQYF	TGTGCCAGCAGTCTGGGGGCTCACCACTCCTACGAGCAGTACTTC
TRBJ2-1	NA	NA	14	TRBV6-2/TRBV6-3	CASSSTGLYNEQFF	TGTGCCAGCAGTTCGACGGGACTCTACAATGAGCAGTTCTTC
TRBJ1-4	NA	TRBD1	15	TRBV25-1	CASSEWTGAGEKLFF	TGTGCCAGCAGTGAATGGACAGGGGCTGGCGAAAAACTGTTTTTT
TRBJ1-2	NA	NA	14	TRBV18	CASSPARGEYGYTF	TGTGCCAGCTCACCCGCTCGGGGGGAGTATGGCTACACCTTC
TRBJ2-1	NA	TRBD2	16	TRBV5-4	CASSLTKAGDDNEQFF	TGTGCCAGCAGCTTGACGAAAGCGGGGGACGACAATGAGCAGTTCTTC
TRBJ2-7	NA	NA	12	TRBV29-1	CSVVNLIYEQYF	TGCAGCGTTGTCAACTTAATCTACGAGCAGTACTTC
TRBJ1-5	once	NA	15	TRBV5-4	CASSLSPRGGQPQHF	TGTGCCAGCAGCTTGTCCCCCAGGGGTGGTCAGCCCCAGCATTTT
TRBJ2-1	NA	NA	16	TRBV6-2/TRBV6-3	CASSYGRASSYNEQFF	TGTGCCAGCAGTTACGGCAGGGCCAGCTCCTACAATGAGCAGTTCTTC